Following are 6 T cell receptor beta chains from one sample sequenced in a study of T cell responses to AZD1222 COVID-19 vaccine. Clones were sequenced by immunoSEQ multiplex PCR, and TCRdb holds only the in-frame ones, with some missing. The table lists around 180,000 clones, 75% to 90% of them singletons, with roughly 6.9% in the top ten. The material sequenced was peripheral blood, taken on day 0 of AZD1222 vaccination. These receptors all stem from an adult in good health.

V usage is TRBV4-1 and J usage is TRBJ1-2; D gene ambiguous. Deletions cut 1 base from V and 0 bases from J, with 15 bases between. This CDR3 has 17 amino acids. From germline, CDR1 is MGHRA and CDR2 YSYEKL. In DNA, the CDR3 is TGCGCCAGCAGCCAAGTAATCGGCCCGCGGGCTAACTATGGCTACACCTTC. Its translation is CASSQVIGPRANYGYTF.

This clone was seen only once. J is TRBJ2-5 and V is TRBV10-2, with unresolved D. CDR1 is WSHSY, CDR2 SAAADI, per germline. V gave up 3 bases and J gave up 3 bases, with 5 bases separating them. The CDR3 has 12 amino acids. The CDR3 sequence: CASSDPKETQYF. The CDR3 DNA follows: TGCGCCAGCAGTGACCCAAAAGAGACCCAGTACTTC.

V usage is TRBV15 and J usage is TRBJ2-6; 9 positions agree with TRBD1. Germline V gives CDR1 LNHNV, CDR2 YYDKDF (reference sequence). After removal of 6 bases from V and 2 bases from J, the junction contained 2 bases not matched to a gene. The CDR3 spans 15 residues. The CDR3 here is CATRRQGAGANVLTF. CDR3 DNA sequence: TGTGCCACCAGAAGACAGGGGGCTGGGGCCAACGTCCTGACTTTC.

The chain uses TRBV6-2 or TRBV6-3 and TRBJ1-1; 8 positions match TRBD1. V trimming: 4 bases; J trimming: 5 bases; junction bases outside the gene matches: 6. The CDR3 spans 14 residues. CDR1 is MNHEY and CDR2 is SVGEGT in the germline V gene. The CDR3 DNA reads as TGTGCCAGCAGTTCCGACAGGGGAGGTACTGAAGCTTTCTTT. It specifies CASSSDRGGTEAFF.

The chain combines TRBV28 with TRBJ1-3, with 10 bases lining up with TRBD1. With 6 bases clipped from V and 0 bases from J, the junction kept 8 bases outside the gene matches. The germline CDR1 and CDR2 sequences are MDHEN and SYDVKM. CDR3 size: 17 residues. As DNA, the CDR3 is TGTGCCAGCAGCCGCAGACAGGGGGCAAACTCTGGAAACACCATATATTTT. Its translation: CASSRRQGANSGNTIYF.

The chain couples TRBV7-2 to TRBJ2-7; possibly TRBD1 for D (5 bases). Germline CDR1 is SGHTA and CDR2 is FQGNSA. There are 18 residues in the CDR3. The V end lost 5 bases, the J end lost 0 bases, and 23 bases lay between the germline ends. As DNA, the CDR3 is TGTGCCAGCAGCCAACCCCTATGGACATACGGGCACTCCTACGAGCAGTACTTC. It encodes CASSQPLWTYGHSYEQYF.